The clone carrying this TCR beta chain showed up just a few times. What it recognizes is unknown. Every isolated RNA sample was fully reverse transcribed, so sequencing captured expressed TCRB transcripts. Here immunoSEQ multiplex PCR was the method, and the copy in TCRdb shows in-frame clones only, minus some. The repertoire holds under 150,000 clones, approximately 9% seen once, with 0.7% to 0.85% in the top ten. The entry originates in a study of beta chain features in type 1 diabetes. Points from the study as a whole: Type 1 diabetes patients showed a moderate but significant shortening of TCRB CDR3s in all four CD4+ subsets.

Germline loops: CDR1 SGHTA, CDR2 FQGTGA. V shed 5 bases and J shed 6 bases, with 12 bases lying between them. This CDR3 is 13 amino acids long. The chain has TRBV7-3 and TRBJ2-3, with D unclear. The sample was central memory CD4+ T cells from blood. This sequence was found in a man aged 25 to 40 with type 1 diabetes. The CDR3 DNA reads as TGTGCCAGCAGCCCCACGGGTTCCGATACGCAGTATTTT. Translated: CASSPTGSDTQYF.